These T cell receptor beta chains were read from a single sample in a study of blood T cell repertoires in COVID-19. Generated by immunoSEQ multiplex PCR, the TCRdb table keeps only in-frame clones and is missing some. Of about 150,000 clones listed, about 88% are singletons. The specimen sequenced was PBMCs or T cells enriched from blood (not recorded which). The receptors originated from a man aged 45 to 65 who had recovered from COVID-19. CDR3s include the opening cysteine and the closing phenylalanine or tryptophan. D genes are given only for firm matches. Clone size is shown for a subset of rows, as once, few, many or a class of expanded clone.

TRBV7-2	TRBD1	TRBJ2-3	-	CASSSDRVSRNTDTQYF	TGTGCCAGCAGCTCGGACAGGGTTTCCCGCAACACGGATACGCAGTATTTT
TRBV6-6	-	TRBJ2-2	-	CASSYRVQVDTGELFF	TGTGCCAGCAGTTATAGGGTACAGGTAGACACCGGGGAGCTGTTTTTT
TRBV20-1	-	TRBJ2-1	-	CSAKSLNEQFF	TGCAGTGCTAAATCTTTAAATGAGCAGTTCTTC
TRBV10-3	TRBD2	TRBJ2-3	few	CAISVASGVTDTQYF	TGTGCCATCAGTGTAGCTAGCGGGGTCACAGATACGCAGTATTTT
TRBV11-1	-	TRBJ1-1	few	CASSRGSEAFF	TGTGCCAGCAGTCGGGGAAGTGAAGCTTTCTTT
TRBV10-3	-	TRBJ1-2	-	CAISDLGAQAYGYTF	TGTGCCATCAGTGATCTGGGGGCTCAGGCTTATGGCTACACCTTC
TRBV6-2/TRBV6-3	-	TRBJ2-3	-	CASSYGGGATDTQYF	TGTGCCAGCAGTTACGGTGGGGGGGCGACAGATACGCAGTATTTT
TRBV5-1	-	TRBJ1-6	-	CASSLEAGVNSPLHF	TGCGCCAGCAGCTTGGAGGCGGGAGTGAATTCACCCCTCCACTTT
TRBV19	TRBD1	TRBJ2-2	-	CASNRDRDYTGELFF	TGTGCCAGTAACCGGGACAGGGACTACACCGGGGAGCTGTTTTTT
TRBV18	TRBD1	TRBJ1-2	-	CASSPGTGGGYTF	TGTGCCAGCTCACCCGGGACAGGGGGCGGCTACACCTTC
TRBV7-2	-	TRBJ2-7	-	CASSYRSASSYEQYF	TGTGCCAGCAGCTACCGATCAGCGAGCTCCTACGAGCAGTACTTC
TRBV2	TRBD1	TRBJ1-4	once	CASSGQGARGEKLFF	TGTGCCAGCAGCGGACAGGGGGCGCGGGGTGAAAAACTGTTTTTT
TRBV29-1	-	TRBJ2-2	-	CSAGGLMNTGELFF	TGCAGCGCTGGTGGGCTTATGAACACCGGGGAGCTGTTTTTT
TRBV27	-	TRBJ1-2	-	CASSLAGSHGYTF	TGTGCCAGCAGTTTAGCAGGGTCTCATGGCTACACCTTC
TRBV5-1	-	TRBJ1-1	-	CASSLVGRNTEAFF	TGCGCCAGCAGCTTGGTGGGGCGGAACACTGAAGCTTTCTTT
TRBV9	TRBD2	TRBJ2-5	-	CASNLAGGTETQYF	TGTGCCAGCAACTTAGCGGGGGGGACTGAGACCCAGTACTTC